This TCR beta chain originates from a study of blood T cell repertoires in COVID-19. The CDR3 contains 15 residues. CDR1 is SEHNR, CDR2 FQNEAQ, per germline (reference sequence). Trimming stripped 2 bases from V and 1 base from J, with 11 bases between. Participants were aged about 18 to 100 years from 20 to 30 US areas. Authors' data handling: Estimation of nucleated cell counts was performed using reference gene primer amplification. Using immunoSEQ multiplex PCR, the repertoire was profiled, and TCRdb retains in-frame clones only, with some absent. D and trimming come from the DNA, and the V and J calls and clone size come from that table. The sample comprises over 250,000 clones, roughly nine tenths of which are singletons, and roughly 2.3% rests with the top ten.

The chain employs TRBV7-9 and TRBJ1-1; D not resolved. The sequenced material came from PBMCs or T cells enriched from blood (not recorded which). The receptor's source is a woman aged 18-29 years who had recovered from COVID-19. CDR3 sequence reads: CASSLKGRGNTEAFF. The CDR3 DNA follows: TGTGCCAGCAGCTTAAAGGGCCGGGGGAACACTGAAGCTTTCTTT.